Listed below are T cell receptor beta chains from one sample, sequenced in a study of cytomegalovirus exposure and HLA in healthy donors. Profiling relied on immunoSEQ multiplex PCR, and the TCRdb table lists in-frame clones only, not all of them. Of some 150,000 clones in the sample, 85% to 90% are singletons; the top ten hold 6.2%. The specimen sequenced was PBMCs. These receptors originate from a woman under 40 in good health and CMV-seropositive. The CDR3 runs from the conserved cysteine through the conserved F or W. The D gene is left open where the match is weak. Not all rows give a size; the values are once, few, many and, for expanded clones, a class.

D: -
V: TRBV27
size: once
J: TRBJ1-2
CDR3: CASRRGGNYGYTF
DNA: TGTGCCAGCAGACGGGGGGGCAACTATGGCTACACCTTC

D: -
V: TRBV27
size: -
J: TRBJ2-2
CDR3: CAIWGAGELFF
DNA: TGTGCCATCTGGGGAGCCGGGGAGCTGTTTTTT

D: -
V: TRBV5-4
size: -
J: TRBJ2-7
CDR3: CASSHPGSGSAYEQYF
DNA: TGTGCCAGCAGCCACCCGGGGAGCGGGTCCGCCTACGAGCAGTACTTC

D: TRBD2
V: TRBV2
size: few
J: TRBJ2-3
CDR3: CASRVAGGLWDTQYF
DNA: TGTGCCAGCAGGGTAGCGGGGGGGCTTTGGGATACGCAGTATTTT

D: TRBD1
V: TRBV7-9
size: once
J: TRBJ1-2
CDR3: CASSSSRDRIYGYTF
DNA: TGTGCCAGCAGCTCGTCCCGGGACAGAATATATGGCTACACCTTC

D: -
V: TRBV2
size: -
J: TRBJ1-2
CDR3: CASIGGNYGYTF
DNA: TGTGCCAGCATCGGAGGGAACTATGGCTACACCTTC

D: -
V: TRBV28
size: -
J: TRBJ2-3
CDR3: CASSLLRPGTQYF
DNA: TGTGCCAGCAGTTTACTCCGCCCCGGTACGCAGTATTTT

D: -
V: TRBV2
size: -
J: TRBJ1-5
CDR3: CASCPGSNQPQHF
DNA: TGTGCCAGCTGCCCCGGTAGCAATCAGCCCCAGCATTTT

D: TRBD2
V: TRBV5-1
size: once
J: TRBJ2-3
CDR3: CASSSQQKTSLDTQYF
DNA: TGCGCCAGCAGCTCTCAACAAAAGACTAGCTTGGATACGCAGTATTTT

D: TRBD1
V: TRBV2
size: -
J: TRBJ1-2
CDR3: CASRTRGHGYTF
DNA: TGTGCCAGCAGGACGAGGGGGCATGGCTACACCTTC

D: TRBD2
V: TRBV9
size: -
J: TRBJ2-1
CDR3: CASSVEWGLAGQAQFF
DNA: TGTGCCAGCAGCGTAGAGTGGGGACTAGCGGGGCAAGCGCAGTTCTTC

D: -
V: TRBV7-3
size: -
J: TRBJ2-5
CDR3: CASSPLGGETQYF
DNA: TGTGCCAGCAGCCCGCTAGGTGGAGAGACCCAGTACTTC

D: TRBD1
V: TRBV7-9
size: -
J: TRBJ2-1
CDR3: CASSLIMRTGGGRGQFF
DNA: TGTGCCAGCAGCTTGATTATGAGGACAGGGGGCGGTAGGGGGCAGTTCTTC

D: -
V: TRBV2
size: -
J: TRBJ2-7
CDR3: CASTTTGRSYEQYF
DNA: TGTGCCAGCACCACTACAGGGCGTTCCTACGAGCAGTACTTC

D: TRBD2
V: TRBV11-2
size: once
J: TRBJ2-7
CDR3: CASSLLAGASYEQYF
DNA: TGTGCCAGCAGCTTACTAGCGGGGGCCTCCTACGAGCAGTACTTC

D: -
V: TRBV11-2
size: -
J: TRBJ2-7
CDR3: CASSLGGLAVEQYF
DNA: TGTGCCAGCAGCTTAGGAGGGCTCGCAGTAGAGCAGTACTTC

D: -
V: TRBV6-4
size: once
J: TRBJ2-2
CDR3: CASSDRFSPTDTGELFF
DNA: TGTGCCAGCAGTGACAGGTTTTCTCCGACAGACACCGGGGAGCTGTTTTTT

D: -
V: TRBV5-1
size: -
J: TRBJ2-7
CDR3: CASKRSEITYEQYF
DNA: TGCGCCAGCAAGCGCTCAGAAATAACCTACGAGCAGTACTTC

D: TRBD2
V: TRBV9
size: -
J: TRBJ2-3
CDR3: CASSVDTSGATQYF
DNA: TGTGCCAGCAGCGTAGATACTAGCGGGGCTACGCAGTATTTT

D: TRBD2
V: TRBV10-3
size: few
J: TRBJ2-1
CDR3: CAISEPTSGTLSSYNEQFF
DNA: TGTGCCATCAGTGAGCCGACTAGCGGGACTCTGAGCTCCTACAATGAGCAGTTCTTC

D: TRBD2
V: TRBV5-1
size: once
J: TRBJ2-3
CDR3: CASSLVLRGGIDTQYF
DNA: TGCGCCAGCAGCTTGGTATTGCGGGGGGGCATAGATACGCAGTATTTT

D: TRBD2
V: TRBV4-1
size: -
J: TRBJ2-1
CDR3: CASSQGGVPGGSYNEQFF
DNA: TGCGCCAGCAGCCAAGGGGGAGTACCGGGGGGCTCCTACAATGAGCAGTTCTTC

D: TRBD1
V: TRBV11-2
size: -
J: TRBJ2-7
CDR3: CASSRGIGTGVYEQYF
DNA: TGTGCCAGCAGTCGAGGGATCGGGACAGGGGTCTACGAGCAGTACTTC

D: -
V: TRBV11-2
size: -
J: TRBJ2-2
CDR3: CASSPWTGDTGELFF
DNA: TGTGCCAGCAGCCCGTGGACTGGGGACACCGGGGAGCTGTTTTTT

D: -
V: TRBV18
size: -
J: TRBJ2-7
CDR3: CASSPFEDYEQYF
DNA: TGTGCCAGCTCACCATTTGAGGACTACGAGCAGTACTTC

D: -
V: TRBV5-1
size: once
J: TRBJ2-1
CDR3: CASSLVNSHNEQFF
DNA: TGCGCCAGCAGCTTGGTGAACTCCCACAATGAGCAGTTCTTC

D: -
V: TRBV6-1
size: -
J: TRBJ2-1
CDR3: CASSEAGRLYNEQFF
DNA: TGTGCCAGCAGTGAAGCGGGGCGACTTTACAATGAGCAGTTCTTC

D: -
V: TRBV28
size: -
J: TRBJ1-4
CDR3: CASTLAGRGEKLFF
DNA: TGTGCCAGCACCCTGGCGGGGCGAGGCGAAAAACTGTTTTTT

D: TRBD1
V: TRBV29-1
size: -
J: TRBJ2-2
CDR3: CRATAGTGFTGELFF
DNA: TGCAGGGCCACTGCGGGGACAGGGTTCACCGGGGAGCTGTTTTTT

D: TRBD1
V: TRBV6-1
size: -
J: TRBJ1-1
CDR3: CASSEGTGETEAFF
DNA: TGTGCCAGCAGTGAGGGGACAGGGGAAACTGAAGCTTTCTTT

D: TRBD1
V: TRBV5-6
size: -
J: TRBJ1-4
CDR3: CASSIPGGTNEKLFF
DNA: TGTGCCAGCAGCATCCCAGGGGGCACTAATGAAAAACTGTTTTTT

D: -
V: TRBV20-1
size: -
J: TRBJ1-1
CDR3: CSAGDSTEAFF
DNA: TGCAGTGCTGGTGACAGCACTGAAGCTTTCTTT

D: -
V: TRBV5-1
size: -
J: TRBJ2-1
CDR3: CASSLNYAGGGPYNEQFF
DNA: TGCGCCAGCAGCTTGAATTATGCGGGTGGGGGCCCCTACAATGAGCAGTTCTTC

D: TRBD1
V: TRBV11-2
size: -
J: TRBJ2-6
CDR3: CASSPGQGVSGANVLTF
DNA: TGTGCCAGCAGCCCGGGACAGGGTGTGTCTGGGGCCAACGTCCTGACTTTC

D: -
V: TRBV11-3
size: -
J: TRBJ2-1
CDR3: CASSSKLARDNEQFF
DNA: TGTGCCAGCAGCTCCAAATTAGCGAGGGACAATGAGCAGTTCTTC

D: -
V: TRBV19
size: -
J: TRBJ1-2
CDR3: CASSIGVGGYYGYTF
DNA: TGTGCCAGTAGTATCGGAGTCGGGGGATACTATGGCTACACCTTC

D: TRBD2
V: TRBV7-6
size: -
J: TRBJ2-7
CDR3: CASSRLAGPIYEQYF
DNA: TGTGCCAGCAGCCGACTAGCGGGGCCGATCTACGAGCAGTACTTC

D: TRBD2
V: TRBV5-1
size: once
J: TRBJ2-5
CDR3: CASSPRLAGEETQYF
DNA: TGCGCCAGCAGCCCCAGACTAGCGGGGGAAGAGACCCAGTACTTC

D: TRBD1
V: TRBV27
size: -
J: TRBJ2-5
CDR3: CAARRVAGNRGRETQYF
DNA: TGTGCCGCCAGGAGGGTTGCGGGTAACAGGGGGCGAGAGACCCAGTACTTC

D: TRBD2
V: TRBV2
size: -
J: TRBJ2-5
CDR3: CASRGGGLASSETQYF
DNA: TGTGCCAGTAGGGGTGGGGGACTAGCGAGTTCAGAGACCCAGTACTTC

D: -
V: TRBV28
size: -
J: TRBJ2-6
CDR3: CASSHGETSGANVLTF
DNA: TGTGCCAGCAGTCACGGAGAGACCTCTGGGGCCAACGTCCTGACTTTC

D: -
V: TRBV27
size: -
J: TRBJ2-7
CDR3: CASSLTFSGYYEQYF
DNA: TGTGCCAGCAGTTTAACCTTTTCCGGGTACTACGAGCAGTACTTC

D: -
V: TRBV29-1
size: -
J: TRBJ1-3
CDR3: CSVEGTPNTIYF
DNA: TGCAGCGTTGAAGGGACACCTAACACCATATATTTT

D: TRBD2
V: TRBV15
size: -
J: TRBJ2-3
CDR3: CATSRASGTDTQYF
DNA: TGTGCCACCAGCAGAGCTAGCGGGACAGATACGCAGTATTTT

D: TRBD1
V: TRBV27
size: -
J: TRBJ1-6
CDR3: CASSQKQGTPLHF
DNA: TGTGCCAGCAGCCAAAAACAGGGGACACCCCTCCACTTT

D: TRBD2
V: TRBV28
size: -
J: TRBJ2-1
CDR3: CVSSLGRGVRLNEQFF
DNA: TGTGTCAGCAGTTTGGGGCGGGGGGTCCGCCTCAATGAGCAGTTCTTC

D: -
V: TRBV27
size: -
J: TRBJ2-7
CDR3: CASSPRDTTYEQYF
DNA: TGTGCCAGCAGTCCTCGGGACACAACCTACGAGCAGTACTTC

D: -
V: TRBV7-9
size: -
J: TRBJ2-7
CDR3: CASSGWTDSEQYF
DNA: TGTGCCAGCAGCGGTTGGACAGACTCGGAGCAGTACTTC